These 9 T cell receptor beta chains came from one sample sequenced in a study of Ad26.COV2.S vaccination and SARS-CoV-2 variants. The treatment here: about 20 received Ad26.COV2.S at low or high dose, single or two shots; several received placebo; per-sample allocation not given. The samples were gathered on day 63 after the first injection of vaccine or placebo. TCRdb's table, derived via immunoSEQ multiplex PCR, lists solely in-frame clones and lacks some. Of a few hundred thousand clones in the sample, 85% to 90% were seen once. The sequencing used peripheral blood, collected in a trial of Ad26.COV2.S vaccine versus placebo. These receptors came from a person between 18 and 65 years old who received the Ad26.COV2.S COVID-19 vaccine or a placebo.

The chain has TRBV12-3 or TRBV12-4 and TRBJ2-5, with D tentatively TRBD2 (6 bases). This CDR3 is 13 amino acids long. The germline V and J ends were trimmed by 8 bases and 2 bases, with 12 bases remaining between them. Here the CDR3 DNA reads TGTGCCAGCTCAATGCGGGGACAAGAGACCCAGTACTTC. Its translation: CASSMRGQETQYF.

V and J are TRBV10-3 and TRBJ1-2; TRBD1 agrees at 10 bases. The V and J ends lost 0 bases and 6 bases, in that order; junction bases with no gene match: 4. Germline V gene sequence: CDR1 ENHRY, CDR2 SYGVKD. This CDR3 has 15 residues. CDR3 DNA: TGTGCCATCAGTGAGTCTACGGGACAGGGGCATGGCTACACCTTC. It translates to CAISESTGQGHGYTF.

The CDR3 DNA sequence: TGTGCCAGCTCCTCAGGGCTTGAGGGGGAAACAGATACGCAGTATTTT. Translation gives CASSSGLEGETDTQYF. The chain is built from TRBV18 and TRBJ2-3, with a tentative D call TRBD1 (6 bases). Looked up from germline, CDR1 is KGHSH and CDR2 is LQKENI. The CDR3 length is 16 residues. Trimming left V 6 bases short and J 3 bases short, with 19 bases between.

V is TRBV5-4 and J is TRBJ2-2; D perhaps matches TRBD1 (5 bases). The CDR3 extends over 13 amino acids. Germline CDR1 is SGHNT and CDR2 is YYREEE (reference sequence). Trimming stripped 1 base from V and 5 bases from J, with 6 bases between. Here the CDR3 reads CASSLKGTGELFF. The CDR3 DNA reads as TGTGCCAGCAGCTTGAAGGGGACCGGGGAGCTGTTTTTT.

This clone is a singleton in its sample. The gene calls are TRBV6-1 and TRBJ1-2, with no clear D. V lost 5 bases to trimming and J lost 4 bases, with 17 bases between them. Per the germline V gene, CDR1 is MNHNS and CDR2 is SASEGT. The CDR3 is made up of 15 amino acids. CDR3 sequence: CASSSTSPPAYGYTF. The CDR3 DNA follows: TGTGCCAGCAGTTCCACATCACCCCCGGCCTATGGCTACACCTTC.

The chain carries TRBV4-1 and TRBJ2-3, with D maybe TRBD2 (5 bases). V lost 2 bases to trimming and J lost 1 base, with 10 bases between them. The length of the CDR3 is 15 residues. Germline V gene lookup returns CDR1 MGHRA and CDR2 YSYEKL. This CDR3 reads CASSQTRTGTDTQYF. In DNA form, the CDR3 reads TGCGCCAGCAGCCAAACTAGGACGGGCACAGATACGCAGTATTTT.

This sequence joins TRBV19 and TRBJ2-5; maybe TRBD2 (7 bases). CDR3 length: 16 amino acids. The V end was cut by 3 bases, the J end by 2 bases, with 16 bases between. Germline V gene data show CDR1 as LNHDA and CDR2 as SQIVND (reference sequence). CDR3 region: CASSMGRGYRQETQYF. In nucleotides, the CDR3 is TGTGCCAGTAGTATGGGGAGGGGGTACCGACAAGAGACCCAGTACTTC.

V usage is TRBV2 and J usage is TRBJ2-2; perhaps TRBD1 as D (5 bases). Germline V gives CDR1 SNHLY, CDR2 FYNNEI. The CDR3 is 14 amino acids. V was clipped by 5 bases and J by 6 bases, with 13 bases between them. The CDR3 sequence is CASSLGRVSGELFF. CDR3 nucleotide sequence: TGTGCCAGCAGTTTGGGCAGGGTTTCCGGGGAGCTGTTTTTT.

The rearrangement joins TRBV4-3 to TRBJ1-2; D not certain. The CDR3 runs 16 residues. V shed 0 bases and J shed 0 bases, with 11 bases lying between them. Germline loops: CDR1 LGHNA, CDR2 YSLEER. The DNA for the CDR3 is TGCGCCAGCAGCCAAGATTTGGGTACTGCTAACTATGGCTACACCTTC. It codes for CASSQDLGTANYGYTF.